The present T cell receptor beta chain was sequenced within a study of blood T cell repertoires in COVID-19. Study overall: Sites across the United States, Italy and Spain contributed samples from acute and convalescent COVID-19. T cells, B-cell-depleted T cells, or PBMCs supplied cDNA or gDNA.

The table lists this clone with a count of one. The germline V gene encodes CDR1 SGHVS and CDR2 FNYEAQ. The junction had 10 bases not matched to a gene; V was cut back by 5 bases and J by 5 bases. This CDR3 comprises 15 residues. Original analysis: Amplification with reference gene primers provided the estimates of nucleated cell counts. The repertoire was sequenced with immunoSEQ multiplex PCR; TCRdb's copy has only in-frame clones and lacks some. V and J calls and clone size are as listed in that table; D and trimming were resolved from the DNA. The table lists approximately 150,000 clones, about 85% of them singletons.

The sample was peripheral blood. The chain combines TRBV7-6 with TRBJ2-3; 7 nucleotides match TRBD2. This sequence originates from a human donor with acute or convalescent COVID-19. The donor label of this sample is uncertain. CDR3 nucleotides: TGTGCCAGCAGCCGAACGGGGAGGGCCGGAGATACGCAGTATTTT. It encodes CASSRTGRAGDTQYF. The full variable domain, rest sourced from reference TRBV7-6 and TRBJ2-3, is GAGVSQSPRYKVTKRGQDVALRCDPISGHVSLYWYRQALGQGPEFLTYFNYEAQQDKSGLPNDRFSAERPEGSISTLTIQRTEQRDSAMYRCASSRTGRAGDTQYFGPGTRLTVL.